The rows below give T cell receptor beta chains drawn from one sample of a study of T cells in Graves' hyperthyroidism and ophthalmopathy. TCRdb fed the multiplex PCR reads into MiXCR, producing one record per CDR3 protein. The table lists under 400,000 distinct CDR3 sequences, around 15% of them singletons. Sequencing was performed on blood. Receptors originate from a woman in her sixties with Graves' ophthalmopathy. Each CDR3 is given with its conserved first and last residue. Fields, in order: V gene, D gene, clone size, J gene, CDR3 protein, CDR3 DNA. D genes are given only for firm matches. For some rows the clone size is stated as once, few or many, or as a class when expanded; others skip it.

>TRBV9|TRBD2|-|TRBJ2-3
CASSSGAGGSTDTQYF
TGTGCCAGCAGCTCAGGGGCGGGAGGGTCTACAGATACGCAGTATTTT
>TRBV7-9|-|few|TRBJ2-5
CASSVDGGRGDQETQYF
TGTGCCAGCAGCGTCGACGGGGGCAGGGGGGACCAAGAGACCCAGTACTTC
>TRBV20-1|-|many|TRBJ2-2
CSARDSGGAGELFF
TGCAGTGCTAGAGATTCCGGGGGCGCCGGGGAGCTGTTTTTT
>TRBV20-1|TRBD2|-|TRBJ2-4
CSAWRAGEAKNIQYF
TGCAGTGCGTGGCGGGCGGGAGAGGCCAAAAACATTCAGTACTTC
>TRBV14|TRBD2|few|TRBJ2-4
CASSQDMAGRDIQYF
TGTGCCAGCAGCCAAGATATGGCAGGGAGGGACATTCAGTACTTC
>TRBV7-2|-|few|TRBJ2-3
CASSLRGGVGDTQYF
TGTGCCAGCAGCTTACGGGGCGGGGTTGGAGATACGCAGTATTTT
>TRBV11-3|TRBD2|-|TRBJ2-1
CASSPAGPYNEQFF
TGTGCCAGCAGCCCAGCGGGACCGTACAATGAGCAGTTCTTC
>TRBV29-1|-|-|TRBJ2-3
CSVDGSQRSTDTQYF
TGCAGCGTTGACGGCAGCCAGAGAAGCACAGATACGCAGTATTTT
>TRBV6-2/TRBV6-3|TRBD1|many|TRBJ1-5
CASSYSLGQAGSNQPQHF
TGTGCCAGCAGTTACTCCCTTGGACAGGCCGGGAGCAATCAGCCCCAGCATTTT
>TRBV20-1|-|few|TRBJ2-7
CSAPTGDYEQYF
TGCAGTGCCCCAACGGGGGACTACGAGCAGTACTTC
>TRBV20-1|-|many|TRBJ2-6
CSARATGNPGANVLTF
TGCAGTGCCCGGGCAACAGGGAACCCTGGGGCCAACGTCCTGACTTTC
>TRBV5-5|-|-|TRBJ1-1
CASSFESMNTEAFF
TGTGCCAGCAGCTTCGAGAGCATGAACACTGAAGCTTTCTTT
>TRBV6-6|TRBD2|many|TRBJ2-7
CASSFRAGGSYEQYF
TGTGCCAGCAGTTTTAGAGCGGGAGGTTCCTACGAGCAGTACTTC
>TRBV11-2|-|many|TRBJ1-1
CASRPRGGEAFF
TGTGCCAGCAGGCCGAGAGGGGGTGAAGCTTTCTTT
>TRBV3-1|TRBD1|many|TRBJ2-2
CASSQTGGVANTGELFF
TGTGCCAGCAGCCAGACAGGGGGCGTCGCGAACACCGGGGAGCTGTTTTTT
>TRBV4-1|-|-|TRBJ2-5
CASSQEGRAETQYF
TGCGCCAGCAGCCAAGAAGGACGGGCGGAGACCCAGTACTTC
>TRBV6-2/TRBV6-3|TRBD1|many|TRBJ2-7
CASMRWGQGADEQYF
TGTGCCAGCATGCGGTGGGGACAGGGGGCCGACGAGCAGTACTTC
>TRBV7-9|TRBD1|many|TRBJ2-1
CASSPRDSGYNEQFF
TGTGCCAGCAGCCCCCGGGACAGTGGGTACAATGAGCAGTTCTTC
>TRBV24-1|TRBD1|few|TRBJ2-5
CATGKGAEETQYF
TGTGCCACGGGTAAGGGGGCGGAAGAGACCCAGTACTTC
>TRBV5-4|-|many|TRBJ2-1
CASKPARGNKQFF
TGTGCCAGCAAGCCAGCGAGGGGCAATAAGCAGTTCTTC
>TRBV12-3/TRBV12-4|TRBD2|-|TRBJ2-7
CASSSAGGSSYEQYF
TGTGCCAGCAGTTCCGCGGGGGGGAGCTCCTACGAGCAGTACTTC
>TRBV2|-|many|TRBJ1-5
CASLLEGSDQPQHF
TGTGCCAGCCTCCTGGAAGGGTCGGACCAGCCCCAGCATTTT
>TRBV6-4|-|-|TRBJ2-3
CASSLDFTSTDTQYF
TGTGCCAGCAGCTTGGACTTCACTAGCACAGATACGCAGTATTTT
>TRBV7-2|-|many|TRBJ2-7
CASSPSHVAVEQYF
TGTGCCAGCAGCCCTAGCCACGTAGCCGTTGAGCAGTACTTC
>TRBV2|TRBD1|few|TRBJ1-5
CASSGETGGSQPQHF
TGTGCCAGCAGTGGAGAGACAGGGGGAAGTCAGCCCCAGCATTTT
>TRBV6-1|TRBD1|many|TRBJ1-1
CASSRTGVDTEAFF
TGTGCCAGCAGCAGGACAGGGGTAGACACTGAAGCTTTCTTT
>TRBV2|-|many|TRBJ2-4
CASSETPPGRNIQYF
TGTGCCAGCAGTGAAACACCTCCAGGCAGAAACATTCAGTACTTC
>TRBV19|-|-|TRBJ2-3
CASTPGGGADTQYF
TGTGCCAGTACCCCGGGTGGAGGGGCAGATACGCAGTATTTT
>TRBV27|-|few|TRBJ2-7
CASSLSRRAEQYF
TGTGCCAGCAGTTTATCTAGGAGGGCGGAGCAGTACTTC
>TRBV4-2|-|once|TRBJ1-2
CASSQRGNYGYTF
TGTGCCAGCAGCCAGAGGGGAAACTATGGCTACACCTTC